The 6 T cell receptor beta chains below all came from one sample that was sequenced in a study of cytomegalovirus exposure and HLA in healthy donors. PCR amplification relied on 60 Vbeta primers (plus 13 Jbeta primers). The data were produced by immunoSEQ multiplex PCR, yet TCRdb's version contains in-frame clones alone and is incomplete. The sample lists some 210,000 clones; approximately 78% were seen once. The material sequenced was PBMCs. The receptors were sampled from a male donor in good health and CMV-seronegative.

The chain joins TRBV29-1 to TRBJ1-6; 10 nucleotides match TRBD1. Germline CDR1 and CDR2: SQVTM and ANQGSEA. The V segment lost 6 bases and the J segment 7 bases; nucleotides outside the gene matches: 6. This CDR3 is built from 14 residues. The CDR3 sequence: CSVSTTGGNSPLHF. CDR3 bases: TGCAGCGTCAGTACGACAGGGGGCAATTCACCCCTCCACTTT.

This clone was seen a handful of times. The chain is built from TRBV4-1 and TRBJ2-7; D is uncertain. The germline V and J ends were trimmed by 4 bases and 6 bases, with 13 bases remaining between them. Germline assignment: CDR1 MGHRA and CDR2 YSYEKL. The CDR3 is 13 amino acids. In nucleotides, the CDR3 is TGCGCCAGCAGCCGCCCCCGTAACGGCGAGCAGTACTTC. Translating gives CASSRPRNGEQYF.

V and J are TRBV27 and TRBJ2-1; D is possibly TRBD1 (7 bases). The CDR3 consists of 17 residues. V was cut by 1 base and J by 6 bases, with 19 bases left in between. CDR1 and CDR2 from the germline V gene are MNHEY and SMNVEV (reference sequence). The CDR3 region has the DNA TGTGCCAGCAGTTTATACAGGGGAACGGGAGTTGGCAATGAGCAGTTCTTC. This sequence encodes CASSLYRGTGVGNEQFF.

This clone was found once. The V gene is TRBV5-1, the J gene TRBJ2-7; possible D gene TRBD1, 6 bases. CDR1 is SGHRS, CDR2 YFSETQ, per germline. V lost 4 bases to trimming and J lost 2 bases, with 13 bases between them. The CDR3 runs 14 residues. The CDR3: CASSPNRAPYEQYF. The DNA of the CDR3 is TGCGCCAGCAGCCCCAACAGGGCCCCCTACGAGCAGTACTTC.

The rearrangement uses TRBV30 and TRBJ2-6, with D tentatively TRBD1 (5 bases). The CDR3 has 18 residues. Germline V gene lookup returns CDR1 GTSNPN and CDR2 SVGIG (reference sequence). V was clipped by 2 bases and J by 1 base, with 18 bases between them. CDR3 amino acids: CAWSRGRVTPSGANVLTF. The CDR3 DNA sequence: TGTGCCTGGAGTAGGGGCAGGGTGACCCCTTCTGGGGCCAACGTCCTGACTTTC. The whole variable domain, remainder taken from reference TRBV30 and TRBJ2-6, is SQTIHQWPATLVQPVGSPLSLECTVEGTSNPNLYWYRQAAGRGLQLLFYSVGIGQISSEVPQNLSASRPQDRQFILSSKKLLLSDSGFYLCAWSRGRVTPSGANVLTFGAGSRLTVL.

This clone showed up just once. The V and J genes are TRBV30 and TRBJ2-1, with D perhaps matching TRBD2 (6 bases). CDR1 and CDR2 from the germline V gene are GTSNPN and SVGIG (reference sequence). This CDR3 has 12 residues. Trimming removed 7 bases at V and 7 bases at J, with 14 bases between. The CDR3 DNA reads as TGTGCCTTTCAAGGGGCGGGGAATGAGCAGTTCTTC. The encoded protein is CAFQGAGNEQFF.